The rows below give T cell receptor beta chains drawn from one sample of a study of blood T cell repertoires in COVID-19. Assay used: immunoSEQ multiplex PCR; TCRdb lists only in-frame clones, some missing. The table records about 28,000 clones, approximately 88% of them present only once. Sequenced input: peripheral blood. These receptors all come from a human donor in a cohort sampled during active COVID-19. The CDR3 runs from the conserved cysteine through the conserved F or W. A D gene is named only where the DNA matches it firmly. Clone size is stated in some rows and not others, as once, few, many or a class when expanded.

TRBV5-4,.,.,TRBJ2-7,13,TGTGCCAGCAGCTTGGCCGGGGTATACGAGCAGTACTTC,CASSLAGVYEQYF
TRBV27,.,TRBD2,TRBJ2-7,14,TGTGCCAGCAGGCTGCGGGGGGGCGGCTACGAGCAGTACTTC,CASRLRGGGYEQYF
TRBV5-1,.,TRBD2,TRBJ2-2,17,TGCGCCAGCAGCGGGACTAGCGGGGGGGCAGGCACCGGGGAGCTGTTTTTT,CASSGTSGGAGTGELFF
TRBV5-1,.,.,TRBJ1-2,13,TGCGCCTCCACAAGGGAGGGCATCGATGGCTACACCTTC,CASTREGIDGYTF
TRBV9,once,.,TRBJ2-2,12,TGTGCCAGCAGCGTACGGGACGGGGAGCTGTTTTTT,CASSVRDGELFF
TRBV6-1,.,TRBD2,TRBJ2-5,17,TGTGCCAGCAGTGAAGGGGCTAGCGGGGGGTACCAAGAGACCCAGTACTTC,CASSEGASGGYQETQYF
TRBV7-3,.,.,TRBJ2-2,15,TGTGCCAGCAGCTTCCGTAGGGGTAACACCGGGGAGCTGTTTTTT,CASSFRRGNTGELFF
TRBV2,.,.,TRBJ2-5,15,TGTGCCACCCGGGGTTGGGGGGGGGCCGCCGGGACCCAGTACTTC,CATRGWGGAAGTQYF
TRBV7-8,.,.,TRBJ1-2,13,TGTGCCAGCAGCCAGACAGAAAACTATGGCTACACCTTC,CASSQTENYGYTF
TRBV3-1/TRBV3-2,.,TRBD1,TRBJ2-7,13,TGTGCCAGCAGCCAGGACAGGGGTTACGAGCAGTACTTC,CASSQDRGYEQYF
TRBV10-3,.,.,TRBJ1-2,12,TGTGCCATCAACGGAGGACCCTATGGCTACACCTTC,CAINGGPYGYTF
TRBV3-1/TRBV3-2,.,.,TRBJ2-3,15,TGTGCCAGCAGCCAAGATAGGGGAAGCACAGATACGCAGTATTTT,CASSQDRGSTDTQYF
TRBV19,.,TRBD2,TRBJ2-4,18,TGTGCCAGTCAGAGAATCGGACTAGCGGGGCTGGGCAAAAACATTCAGTACTTC,CASQRIGLAGLGKNIQYF
TRBV15,once,.,TRBJ2-1,14,TGTGCCACCAGCAGAGCGGGGGCCTACAATGAGCAGTTCTTC,CATSRAGAYNEQFF
TRBV6-6,.,TRBD1,TRBJ1-2,17,TGTGCCAGCAGTCCCAGGACGGGACAGGTCGTTCCCTATGGCTACACCTTC,CASSPRTGQVVPYGYTF
TRBV2,.,TRBD2,TRBJ2-7,13,TGTGCTGGCGAGCGGGGGGGGCAATACGAGCAGTACTTC,CAGERGGQYEQYF
TRBV5-1,once,.,TRBJ2-2,14,TGCGCCAGCAGCTGGCGGGGAAGCACCGGGGAGCTGTTTTTT,CASSWRGSTGELFF
TRBV12-5,once,TRBD1,TRBJ1-2,14,TGTGCTAGTGGTTCGGCCGGGACAGCCTATGGCTACACCTTC,CASGSAGTAYGYTF
TRBV4-1,.,.,TRBJ1-2,15,TGCGCCAGCAGCCAAGGGGGGGATGGTAACTATGGCTACACCTTC,CASSQGGDGNYGYTF
TRBV4-1,.,TRBD1,TRBJ2-7,16,TGCGCCAGCAGCCAACCCCCGGGACAGGGGGCCCACGAGCAGTACTTC,CASSQPPGQGAHEQYF
TRBV6-2/TRBV6-3,.,TRBD2,TRBJ2-3,16,TGTGCCAGCAGTTTGGAAGCGGGGGGGCTCACAGATACGCAGTATTTT,CASSLEAGGLTDTQYF
TRBV2,.,TRBD1,TRBJ2-2,15,TGTGCCAGCACCCCGACAGGGGGCGGCACCGGGGAGCTGTTTTTT,CASTPTGGGTGELFF
TRBV2,.,TRBD1,TRBJ2-2,15,TGTGCCAGCAGGGCCGGGACAGAACCTACCGGGGAGCTGTTTTTT,CASRAGTEPTGELFF
TRBV21-1,.,.,TRBJ1-1,14,TGTGCCAGCAGCAAAGGGGACAGGGATACTGAAGCTTTCTTT,CASSKGDRDTEAFF
TRBV7-6,.,TRBD2,TRBJ2-3,16,TGTGCCAGCAGCCCCCTAGCGGGGGGGCTTACAGATACGCAGTATTTT,CASSPLAGGLTDTQYF
TRBV21-1,.,.,TRBJ2-7,16,TGTGCCAGCAGCGCCCACACCGGGACAGGGGCCCGGGAGCAGTACTTC,CASSAHTGTGAREQYF
TRBV24-1,.,.,TRBJ2-2,14,TGTGCCACCAGTGATTTAACCAGGCCCGGGGAGCTGTTTTTT,CATSDLTRPGELFF
TRBV19,.,.,TRBJ2-5,14,TGTGCCAGTAGTAGTCTAGCCGTCGTAGAGACCCAGTACTTC,CASSSLAVVETQYF
TRBV10-3,.,.,TRBJ2-3,15,TGTGCCATCAGTGGGAGGGGTTTCAGCACAGATACGCAGTATTTT,CAISGRGFSTDTQYF
TRBV4-2,.,.,TRBJ1-4,16,TGTGCCAGCAGCCAAGATAGGGGAGGGACTAATGAAAAACTGTTTTTT,CASSQDRGGTNEKLFF
TRBV5-6,.,.,TRBJ2-3,14,TGTGCCAGCAGCTTGGGCACTAGCACAGATACGCAGTATTTT,CASSLGTSTDTQYF
TRBV5-8,.,.,TRBJ2-4,16,TGTGCCAGCAGCCCGGATCCAGGATTAGCCAAAAACATTCAGTACTTC,CASSPDPGLAKNIQYF
TRBV9,.,TRBD1,TRBJ2-1,14,TGTGCCAGCAGGTCCCCCGGACAGGACAATGAGCAGTTCTTC,CASRSPGQDNEQFF
TRBV5-4,.,.,TRBJ2-7,14,TGTGCCAGCAGCTTGCGCGGGGTCTCCTACGAGCAGTACTTC,CASSLRGVSYEQYF
TRBV6-6,.,.,TRBJ1-1,15,TGTGCCAGCTCCTCGGGGGAGGTTGTGAACACTGAAGCTTTCTTT,CASSSGEVVNTEAFF
TRBV6-5,.,TRBD2,TRBJ2-1,16,TGTGCCAGCAGTTACCGACTAGCGGGGGGGCCCCATGAGCAGTTCTTC,CASSYRLAGGPHEQFF
TRBV6-2/TRBV6-3,.,.,TRBJ2-7,14,TGTGCCAGCAGTTACTCGCAGGGAACCCACGAGCAGTACTTC,CASSYSQGTHEQYF
TRBV19,.,TRBD1,TRBJ1-1,18,TGTGCCAGTAGTATACGTATATGGACAGGGACAATGAACACTGAAGCTTTCTTT,CASSIRIWTGTMNTEAFF
TRBV19,.,.,TRBJ1-5,15,TGTGCCAGTAGTATAGCCCCTCGTAGCAATCAGCCCCAGCATTTT,CASSIAPRSNQPQHF
TRBV14,.,TRBD1,TRBJ1-1,16,TGTGCCAGCAGTCGGACAGGGGGAGAGATAGGAACTGAAGCTTTCTTT,CASSRTGGEIGTEAFF
TRBV6-5,.,.,TRBJ1-5,15,TGTGCCAGCAGTTACTCGACCGGGGGGGACCAGCCCCAGCATTTT,CASSYSTGGDQPQHF
TRBV7-8,.,.,TRBJ2-5,18,TGTGCCAGCAGCTTCCAGGAGCGACTCGGGGAGACGTGGGAGACCCAGTACTTC,CASSFQERLGETWETQYF
TRBV2,.,.,TRBJ1-1,15,TGTGCCAGCAGTGCAGGCAGGGGAGACGACACTGAAGCTTTCTTT,CASSAGRGDDTEAFF
TRBV9,once,.,TRBJ2-1,13,TGTGCCAGCAGCACTCAGTCCGGGACAGAGCAGTTCTTC,CASSTQSGTEQFF
TRBV19,once,.,TRBJ2-7,14,TGTGCCAGTAGTATTGGGGGGGCGCACGACGAGCAGTACTTC,CASSIGGAHDEQYF